Listed here are 7 T cell receptor beta chains from one sample, sequenced in a study of T cell changes during pregnancy in multiple sclerosis. Data came from immunoSEQ multiplex PCR; TCRdb stores just in-frame clones and leaves some out. The sample has tens of thousands of clones, 90% seen once; the top ten hold more than 1.4%. The sequences come from peripheral blood, collected in the third trimester of pregnancy. Receptors were obtained from a female donor with multiple sclerosis, enrolled in a pregnancy study.

The rearrangement uses TRBV27 and TRBJ1-1, with TRBD1 matching 9 bases. V was clipped by 4 bases and J by 2 bases; unmatched bases: 2. There are 14 residues in the CDR3. Germline V gene sequence: CDR1 MNHEY, CDR2 SMNVEV (reference sequence). The CDR3, as DNA: TGTGCCAGCAGTTGGACAGGGGCAAACACTGAAGCTTTCTTT. Its protein product is CASSWTGANTEAFF.

The chain recombines TRBV14 with TRBJ2-1, with TRBD2 identical over 10 bases. This CDR3 region has 17 residues. Germline CDR1 and CDR2: SGHDN and FVKESK. V shed 4 bases, J shed 3 bases, and the junction held 9 bases outside the gene matches. This CDR3 is CASSPRFGTSVYNEQFF. The CDR3 bases are TGTGCCAGCAGCCCGCGCTTTGGGACTAGCGTCTACAATGAGCAGTTCTTC.

The chain's CDR3 is CASSPNMNTGELFF. The CDR3 DNA is TGTGCCAGCAGCCCAAACATGAACACCGGGGAGCTGTTTTTT. The V and J genes are TRBV7-3 and TRBJ2-2, with unresolved D. Germline V lookup: CDR1 SGHTA, CDR2 FQGTGA. The CDR3 length is 14 residues. The V end was cut by 5 bases, the J end by 1 base, with 8 bases between.

V usage is TRBV7-2 and J usage is TRBJ1-6, with no clear D. The V end lost 2 bases, the J end lost 7 bases, and 12 bases lay between the germline ends. CDR3 size: 15 residues. The germline V gene encodes CDR1 SGHTA and CDR2 FQGNSA. For the CDR3, the DNA is TGTGCCAGCAGCTTACTTCAGGAACCCAATTCACCCCTCCACTTT. This sequence encodes CASSLLQEPNSPLHF.

The V call is TRBV11-2, the J call TRBJ1-2; 7 bases map to TRBD1. Germline V gene lookup returns CDR1 SGHAT and CDR2 FQNNGV. V lost 4 bases to trimming and J lost 4 bases; unmatched junction nucleotides: 6. This CDR3 has 14 residues. The CDR3 coding sequence is TGTGCCAGCAGCTCAACAGGGGTTCTCTATGGCTACACCTTC. This encodes CASSSTGVLYGYTF.

V gene TRBV6-1 combines with J gene TRBJ2-2; D gene ambiguous. CDR1 is MNHNS and CDR2 is SASEGT in the germline V gene. The CDR3 contains 13 residues. The V end lost 3 bases, the J end lost 6 bases, and 8 bases lay between the germline ends. The CDR3: CASSEESAGELFF. The CDR3 region has the DNA TGTGCCAGCAGTGAGGAGTCGGCCGGGGAGCTGTTTTTT.

The chain has TRBV7-3 and TRBJ1-1; 7 bases map to TRBD1. CDR3 length: 13 residues. Trimming took 6 bases from V and 5 from J; bases not matched to a gene: 6. Germline V gene sequence: CDR1 SGHTA, CDR2 FQGTGA. The CDR3 region has the DNA TGTGCCAGCAGGTCGGGACAGACAACTGAAGCTTTCTTT. It is translated as CASRSGQTTEAFF.